Following are 24 T cell receptor beta chains from one sample sequenced in a study of blood T cell repertoires in COVID-19. Some clones are missing from TCRdb's copy, which holds only in-frame ones; the method was immunoSEQ multiplex PCR. The sample lists fewer than 150,000 clones, around three quarters seen once, with approximately 11% in the top ten. Sample: peripheral blood. Receptor source: a human donor in a cohort sampled during active COVID-19.

The table lists this clone with a few counts. The rearrangement joins TRBV10-1 to TRBJ2-5; D call uncertain. This CDR3 is 13 amino acids long. CDR1 is WNHNN and CDR2 is SYGVQD in the germline V gene (reference sequence). V shed 0 bases and J shed 7 bases, with 9 bases lying between them. CDR3 nucleotides: TGCGCCAGCAGTGAGTCGACCCGAGGGACCCAGTACTTC. As protein: CASSESTRGTQYF.

This sequence joins TRBV6-1 and TRBJ1-2; no clear D. The V end was cut by 2 bases, the J end by 8 bases, with 9 bases between. The CDR3 runs to 12 residues. The V gene's germline CDR1 is MNHNS and CDR2 SASEGT. Here the CDR3 reads CASSESGLGYTF. CDR3 DNA: TGTGCCAGCAGTGAAAGTGGTCTAGGCTACACCTTC.

The rearrangement uses TRBV15 and TRBJ1-2, with D possibly TRBD1 on 6 matching bases. From germline, CDR1 is LNHNV and CDR2 YYDKDF (reference sequence). The CDR3 is 18 amino acids. Trimming stripped 4 bases from V and 2 bases from J, with 23 bases between. The CDR3 DNA sequence: TGTGCCACCAGCACAACCCCGGGACACCCCTTTGAGAACTATGGCTACACCTTC. Protein sequence: CATSTTPGHPFENYGYTF.

The chain has TRBV5-4 and TRBJ1-2, with 9 bases that match TRBD1. After removal of 2 bases from V and 4 bases from J, the junction contained 3 bases not matched to a gene. Germline V gene lookup returns CDR1 SGHNT and CDR2 YYREEE (reference sequence). CDR3 length: 14 residues. CDR3 nucleotides: TGTGCCAGCAGCTTTGGACAGGGGCGCTATGGCTACACCTTC. Translated, it gives CASSFGQGRYGYTF.

V and J are TRBV5-8 and TRBJ1-5; D call uncertain. CDR1 and CDR2 (germline): SGHTS, YDEGEE. The CDR3 loop spans 12 amino acids. Trimming removed 2 bases from V and 10 bases from J, with 10 bases in between. The chain's CDR3 is CASSFTVQPQHF. In DNA, the CDR3 is TGTGCCAGCAGCTTTACGGTTCAACCCCAGCATTTT.

CDR3: CASSYGGRSYEQYF. The CDR3 nucleotides are TGTGCCAGCAGTTACGGCGGCCGTTCCTACGAGCAGTACTTC. V gene TRBV6-5 combines with J gene TRBJ2-7; D uncertain. The germline V gene has CDR1 MNHEY and CDR2 SVGAGI. The CDR3 has 14 amino acids. The ends were cut back, 2 bases at V and 1 base at J, with 9 bases in the middle.

The V call is TRBV5-1, the J call TRBJ1-1; no reliable D call. Germline V gene data show CDR1 as SGHRS and CDR2 as YFSETQ. The CDR3 runs to 15 residues. V lost 4 bases to trimming and J lost 0 bases, with 13 bases between them. CDR3 region: CASSPAGGMNTEAFF. DNA for the CDR3: TGCGCCAGCAGCCCGGCCGGCGGAATGAACACTGAAGCTTTCTTT.

The chain uses TRBV30 and TRBJ2-2; 9 bases are shared with TRBD2. Germline CDR1 and CDR2: GTSNPN and SVGIG (reference sequence). The length of the CDR3 is 15 residues. V shed 6 bases and J 2 bases; nucleotides not matched to a gene: 7. CDR3 nucleotide sequence: TGTGCCTGCTTAGCGGGGGCCGCTAACACCGGGGAGCTGTTTTTT. Residues: CACLAGAANTGELFF.

The chain is built from TRBV5-4 and TRBJ2-4; tentative D call: TRBD1 (5 bases). Germline CDR1 and CDR2: SGHNT and YYREEE (reference sequence). The CDR3 runs 14 residues. Trimming removed 4 bases from V and 3 bases from J, with 11 bases in between. CDR3 in DNA: TGTGCCAGCAGCCCTCAGGGTTTCAAAAACATTCAGTACTTC. It translates to CASSPQGFKNIQYF.

This clone has just a few counts. This sequence joins TRBV3-1 (or the pseudogene TRBV3-2) and TRBJ1-1; 7 bases map to TRBD1. The germline CDR1 and CDR2 sequences are LGHDT and YNNKEL (reference sequence). With V trimmed by 4 bases and J by 5 bases, 10 bases remained unmatched. This CDR3 contains 15 residues. DNA for the CDR3: TGTGCCAGCAGCCTCGGCAGGGGGAAATTGACTGAAGCTTTCTTT. Amino acids: CASSLGRGKLTEAFF.

This clone was seen a handful of times. Here the CDR3 reads CASRGDRENTEAFF. The CDR3 nucleotides read TGTGCCAGCAGGGGGGACAGGGAGAACACTGAAGCTTTCTTT. The V and J genes are TRBV27 and TRBJ1-1; 9 bases line up with TRBD1. The length of the CDR3 is 14 residues. J lost 1 base, V lost 6 bases, and 3 bases had no gene match. Germline loops: CDR1 MNHEY, CDR2 SMNVEV (reference sequence).

V and J are TRBV5-1 and TRBJ2-7, with 11 positions matching TRBD1. V dropped 4 bases and J dropped 0; count of bases not matched to a gene: 6. CDR1 is SGHRS and CDR2 is YFSETQ in the germline V gene. This CDR3 region has 16 residues. CDR3 amino acids: CASSLGGTGGSYEQYF. The CDR3 DNA sequence: TGCGCCAGCAGCCTGGGCGGGACAGGGGGCTCCTACGAGCAGTACTTC.

This clone was found once. The CDR3 coding sequence is TGTGCCAGCAGTGAGCAGGCAGGGGGCCTACACGAGCAGTACTTC. Translated: CASSEQAGGLHEQYF. V and J are TRBV6-1 and TRBJ2-7, with 8 bases lining up with TRBD1. The CDR3 is 15 residues long. The J segment lost 5 bases and the V segment lost 3 bases, leaving 9 bases of the junction unmatched. Germline values: CDR1 MNHNS, CDR2 SASEGT.

This chain joins TRBV27 and TRBJ2-7; TRBD1 might be the D (6 bases). Trimming removed 0 bases from V and 2 bases from J, with 14 bases in between. CDR1 MNHEY and CDR2 SMNVEV come from the germline V gene (reference sequence). The CDR3 totals 16 residues. Here the CDR3 DNA reads TGTGCCAGCAGTTTATCGTGGGACACTTCAGCCTACGAGCAGTACTTC. This gives the protein CASSLSWDTSAYEQYF.

The V gene is TRBV24-1, the J gene TRBJ2-1; TRBD1 matches at 10 bases. Germline-derived CDR1 and CDR2 are KGHDR and SFDVKD. The CDR3 runs to 15 residues. V trimming: 6 bases; J trimming: 4 bases; junction bases outside the gene matches: 5. DNA for the CDR3: TGTGCCACCAGTCCGCGGGACAGGGGTTACAATGAGCAGTTCTTC. Translating it yields CATSPRDRGYNEQFF.

The J gene is TRBJ1-2, the V gene TRBV30; D may be TRBD1 (5 bases). Looked up from germline, CDR1 is GTSNPN and CDR2 is SVGIG (reference sequence). The CDR3 covers 13 residues. The V end was cut by 3 bases, the J end by 5 bases, with 13 bases between. CDR3: CAWSTGVVYGYTF. The CDR3, as DNA: TGTGCCTGGAGCACGGGGGTGGTGTATGGCTACACCTTC. Full variable domain (missing parts from reference TRBV30 and TRBJ1-2): SQTIHQWPATLVQPVGSPLSLECTVEGTSNPNLYWYRQAAGRGLQLLFYSVGIGQISSEVPQNLSASRPQDRQFILSSKKLLLSDSGFYLCAWSTGVVYGYTFGSGTRLTVV.

The chain couples TRBV2 to TRBJ1-5; D ambiguous. Trimming cost V 1 base and J 3 bases, with 7 bases left between them. Germline values: CDR1 SNHLY, CDR2 FYNNEI. The length of the CDR3 is 14 residues. The CDR3, as DNA: TGTGCCAGCAGTGAAGGCACAGCCAATCAGCCCCAGCATTTT. This sequence encodes CASSEGTANQPQHF.

The genes are TRBV10-2 and TRBJ2-3; 13 bases are shared with TRBD2. The CDR3 sequence is 15 residues long. Trimming at V came to 6 bases and at J to 7 bases, leaving 7 bases not matched to a gene. Germline lookup yields CDR1 WSHSY and CDR2 SAAADI. The CDR3 DNA reads TGCGCCAGCAGAACCGGGACTAGCGGGGACTATACGCAGTATTTT. Its protein product is CASRTGTSGDYTQYF.

The chain recombines TRBV30 with TRBJ2-1; a possible D gene is TRBD2 (6 bases). The V gene lost 3 bases and the J gene lost 9 bases, with 24 bases spanning the gap. There are 16 residues in the CDR3. Germline V gene data show CDR1 as GTSNPN and CDR2 as SVGIG (reference sequence). The CDR3 DNA reads as TGTGCCTGGAGCCCCGGGGGTCTTCCCACCGGGGGTGAGCAGTTCTTC. Residues: CAWSPGGLPTGGEQFF.

V and J are TRBV28 and TRBJ2-7; D not resolved. CDR1 and CDR2 from the germline V gene are MDHEN and SYDVKM. V gave up 7 bases and J gave up 6 bases, with 13 bases separating them. The CDR3 loop spans 12 amino acids. CDR3 sequence: CASNQAGLEQYF. CDR3 coding DNA: TGTGCCAGCAACCAAGCCGGTCTCGAGCAGTACTTC.

This chain uses TRBV27 with TRBJ2-7, with TRBD1 matching over 11 bases. V was pared by 0 bases and J by 3 bases, with 7 bases of the junction left unmatched. CDR3 length: 17 residues. Germline loops: CDR1 MNHEY, CDR2 SMNVEV (reference sequence). The CDR3 DNA is TGTGCCAGCAGTTTATCATTTGGGGGGACAGGGGGCTACGAGCAGTACTTC. Amino acids: CASSLSFGGTGGYEQYF.

A few counts support this clone. V usage is TRBV19 and J usage is TRBJ1-1; 7 bases match TRBD1. The CDR3 covers 14 residues. CDR1 and CDR2 from the germline V gene are LNHDA and SQIVND (reference sequence). Unmatched junction bases numbered 5, after V lost 2 bases and J lost 5 bases. In nucleotides, the CDR3 is TGTGCCAGTAGTATATTAAGGGGGCGAACTGAAGCTTTCTTT. Encoded protein: CASSILRGRTEAFF.

The chain recombines TRBV28 with TRBJ2-7; 7 bases align to TRBD1. With V trimmed by 4 bases and J by 0 bases, 6 bases remained unmatched. Germline values: CDR1 MDHEN, CDR2 SYDVKM. This CDR3 has 15 amino acids. CDR3 amino acids: CASSSPGTVSYEQYF. CDR3 DNA sequence: TGTGCCAGCAGTTCCCCCGGGACAGTCTCCTACGAGCAGTACTTC.

The chain couples TRBV5-4 to TRBJ2-2; 8 bases agree with TRBD2. The CDR3 spans 16 residues. The ends lost 4 bases at V and 6 bases at J; junction bases unmatched: 11. Looked up from germline, CDR1 is SGHNT and CDR2 is YYREEE (reference sequence). Here the CDR3 reads CASSGWRGDKAGELFF. The DNA for the CDR3 is TGTGCCAGCAGCGGCTGGCGGGGGGACAAGGCCGGGGAGCTGTTTTTT.